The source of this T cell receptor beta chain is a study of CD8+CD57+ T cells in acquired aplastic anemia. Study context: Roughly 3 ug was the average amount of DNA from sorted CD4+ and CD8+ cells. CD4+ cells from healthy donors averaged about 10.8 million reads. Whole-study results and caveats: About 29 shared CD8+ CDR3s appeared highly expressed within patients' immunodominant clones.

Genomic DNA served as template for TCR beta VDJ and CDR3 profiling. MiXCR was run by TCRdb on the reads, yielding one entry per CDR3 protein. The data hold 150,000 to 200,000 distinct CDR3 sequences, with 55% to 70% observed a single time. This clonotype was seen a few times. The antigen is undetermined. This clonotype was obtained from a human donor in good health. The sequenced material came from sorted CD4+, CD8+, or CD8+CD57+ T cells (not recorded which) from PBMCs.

The CDR3 loop is CASNLAGFNTEAFF. DNA of the CDR3: TGTGCCAGCAATCTAGCTGGCTTCAACACTGAAGCTTTCTTT. The rearrangement joins TRBV6-2 or TRBV6-3 to TRBJ1-1; D not resolved. Germline V lookup: CDR1 MNHEY, CDR2 SVGEGT. Deletions cut 7 bases from V and 2 bases from J, with 14 bases between. The CDR3 loop spans 14 amino acids.